These T cell receptor beta chains were read from a single sample in a study of shared clonotypes between healthy human individuals. TCRdb's copy holds only in-frame clones and misses some; the assay was immunoSEQ multiplex PCR. The sample gives approximately 350,000 clones, under 80% of which show up once; around 10% is in the top ten. Sequenced sample: memory CD4+ T cells sorted from blood. Receptors were obtained from a man aged 25-45 years in good health. CDR3s include the opening cysteine and the closing phenylalanine or tryptophan. The order of the fields is CDR3 length, D gene, clone size, J gene, V gene, CDR3 DNA, CDR3 protein. D genes are given only for firm matches. The size field is filled for only some rows; it gives once, few, many or a size class.

cdr3_length: 13
d_call: -
clone_size: -
j_call: TRBJ2-7
v_call: TRBV7-6
cdr3_nt: TGTGCCAGCAGCACCGGGACCTTGGGCGAGCAGTACTTC
cdr3_aa: CASSTGTLGEQYF

cdr3_length: 16
d_call: TRBD2
clone_size: once
j_call: TRBJ2-2
v_call: TRBV5-1
cdr3_nt: TGCGCCAGCAGCCCGGTAGCGGGAGCAGGTACCGGGGAGCTGTTTTTT
cdr3_aa: CASSPVAGAGTGELFF

cdr3_length: 14
d_call: -
clone_size: -
j_call: TRBJ2-1
v_call: TRBV5-1
cdr3_nt: TGCGCCAGCAGCTTTAGCGGACCCTACAATGAGCAGTTCTTC
cdr3_aa: CASSFSGPYNEQFF

cdr3_length: 13
d_call: -
clone_size: -
j_call: TRBJ1-5
v_call: TRBV28
cdr3_nt: TGTGCCAGCAGGACAATTCGGGGTCAGCCCCAGCATTTT
cdr3_aa: CASRTIRGQPQHF

cdr3_length: 13
d_call: -
clone_size: -
j_call: TRBJ2-1
v_call: TRBV29-1
cdr3_nt: TGCAGCGCTCGACTAGGTCCTAACAATGAGCAGTTCTTC
cdr3_aa: CSARLGPNNEQFF

cdr3_length: 17
d_call: TRBD1
clone_size: -
j_call: TRBJ1-2
v_call: TRBV7-8
cdr3_nt: TGTGCTAGCAGCCTGTTTCCCGGGACAGGGGTGAACTATGGCTACACCTTC
cdr3_aa: CASSLFPGTGVNYGYTF

cdr3_length: 14
d_call: -
clone_size: -
j_call: TRBJ1-1
v_call: TRBV19
cdr3_nt: TGTGCCAGCAGGGAATCTAGAGCCTACACTGAAGCTTTCTTT
cdr3_aa: CASRESRAYTEAFF

cdr3_length: 14
d_call: -
clone_size: -
j_call: TRBJ2-2
v_call: TRBV5-8
cdr3_nt: TGTGCCAGCAGCACTAGGACGGTTACCGGGGAGCTGTTTTTT
cdr3_aa: CASSTRTVTGELFF

cdr3_length: 17
d_call: TRBD1
clone_size: few
j_call: TRBJ1-5
v_call: TRBV27
cdr3_nt: TGTGCCAGCAGTTCGAGGCTTGTTAGGACAGGGGATCAGCCCCAGCATTTT
cdr3_aa: CASSSRLVRTGDQPQHF

cdr3_length: 15
d_call: -
clone_size: -
j_call: TRBJ2-7
v_call: TRBV18
cdr3_nt: TGTGCCAGCTCATCCGCGGGCCCGGGGGAGTACGAGCAGTACTTC
cdr3_aa: CASSSAGPGEYEQYF

cdr3_length: 19
d_call: -
clone_size: -
j_call: TRBJ1-2
v_call: TRBV28
cdr3_nt: TGTGCCAGCATACTTTCCGGCCGCGGACAAAAGACACACGGCTATGGCTACACCTTC
cdr3_aa: CASILSGRGQKTHGYGYTF

cdr3_length: 13
d_call: -
clone_size: -
j_call: TRBJ1-3
v_call: TRBV5-4
cdr3_nt: TGTGCCAGCACAAGGGGTCTCGGAAACACCATATATTTT
cdr3_aa: CASTRGLGNTIYF

cdr3_length: 17
d_call: TRBD2
clone_size: -
j_call: TRBJ2-3
v_call: TRBV5-1
cdr3_nt: TGCGCCAGCAGCCAGATGGGGCTAGCGGACTCCACAGATACGCAGTATTTT
cdr3_aa: CASSQMGLADSTDTQYF

cdr3_length: 13
d_call: -
clone_size: -
j_call: TRBJ2-3
v_call: TRBV5-4
cdr3_nt: TGTGCCAGCAGCTTGGACAGCACAGATACGCAGTATTTT
cdr3_aa: CASSLDSTDTQYF

cdr3_length: 14
d_call: -
clone_size: -
j_call: TRBJ1-2
v_call: TRBV6-1
cdr3_nt: TGTGCCAGCAGTGAATCAGGGCAGTCCTATGGCTACACCTTC
cdr3_aa: CASSESGQSYGYTF

cdr3_length: 13
d_call: -
clone_size: few
j_call: TRBJ2-5
v_call: TRBV9
cdr3_nt: TGTGCCAGCAGTGAGAGGGGGCAAGAGACCCAGTACTTC
cdr3_aa: CASSERGQETQYF

cdr3_length: 17
d_call: -
clone_size: -
j_call: TRBJ2-1
v_call: TRBV7-2
cdr3_nt: TGTGCCAGCAGCCGAACGCAGTTAAGAAGCGCGGTAGGGGAGCAGTTCTTC
cdr3_aa: CASSRTQLRSAVGEQFF

cdr3_length: 17
d_call: -
clone_size: few
j_call: TRBJ1-5
v_call: TRBV2
cdr3_nt: TGTGCCAGCAGTGAAGGTGGAGGGCAGGGCCTCAATCAGCCCCAGCATTTT
cdr3_aa: CASSEGGGQGLNQPQHF

cdr3_length: 10
d_call: TRBD1
clone_size: once
j_call: TRBJ2-7
v_call: TRBV29-1
cdr3_nt: TGCAGACTGACAGGGTTCGAGCAGTACTTC
cdr3_aa: CRLTGFEQYF

cdr3_length: 16
d_call: -
clone_size: -
j_call: TRBJ1-4
v_call: TRBV7-9
cdr3_nt: TGTGCCAGCAGCTCGAAATCCGGGGACTCCGGTGAAAAACTGTTTTTT
cdr3_aa: CASSSKSGDSGEKLFF

cdr3_length: 16
d_call: -
clone_size: -
j_call: TRBJ2-7
v_call: TRBV4-1
cdr3_nt: TGCGCCAGCAGCCAAGTTAAAACGTCAGGTGTCCACGAGCAGTACTTC
cdr3_aa: CASSQVKTSGVHEQYF

cdr3_length: 15
d_call: -
clone_size: -
j_call: TRBJ2-3
v_call: TRBV7-2
cdr3_nt: TGTGCCAGCACCCCGCCTTCTGGGAGCACAGATACGCAGTATTTT
cdr3_aa: CASTPPSGSTDTQYF

cdr3_length: 13
d_call: -
clone_size: -
j_call: TRBJ2-1
v_call: TRBV5-1
cdr3_nt: TGCGCCAGCAGCTTGAATATGTGGGGCGAGCAGTTCTTC
cdr3_aa: CASSLNMWGEQFF

cdr3_length: 11
d_call: -
clone_size: -
j_call: TRBJ2-2
v_call: TRBV20-1
cdr3_nt: TGCAGTGCTGGCAGAACCGGGGAGCTGTTTTTT
cdr3_aa: CSAGRTGELFF

cdr3_length: 14
d_call: TRBD1
clone_size: -
j_call: TRBJ2-2
v_call: TRBV30
cdr3_nt: TGTGCCTGGACCACAGGGGCCTACACCGGGGAGCTGTTTTTT
cdr3_aa: CAWTTGAYTGELFF

cdr3_length: 15
d_call: -
clone_size: -
j_call: TRBJ1-1
v_call: TRBV6-6
cdr3_nt: TGTGCCAGCCGAGCGGACAGCCCCCTCGTCACTGAAGCTTTCTTT
cdr3_aa: CASRADSPLVTEAFF

cdr3_length: 17
d_call: -
clone_size: few
j_call: TRBJ1-5
v_call: TRBV19
cdr3_nt: TGTGCCAGTAGTATGAAGGCAGGGGTTGGGGGCAATCAGCCCCAGCATTTT
cdr3_aa: CASSMKAGVGGNQPQHF

cdr3_length: 14
d_call: TRBD2
clone_size: -
j_call: TRBJ2-6
v_call: TRBV29-1
cdr3_nt: TGCAGCGCGTCGGGGGGCTCTGGGGCCAACGTCCTGACTTTC
cdr3_aa: CSASGGSGANVLTF

cdr3_length: 14
d_call: TRBD2
clone_size: -
j_call: TRBJ2-3
v_call: TRBV2
cdr3_nt: TGTGCCAGCGGGACTAGCGGTTACACAGATACGCAGTATTTT
cdr3_aa: CASGTSGYTDTQYF

cdr3_length: 15
d_call: -
clone_size: -
j_call: TRBJ1-4
v_call: TRBV9
cdr3_nt: TGTGCCAGCAGCGTAGGACAGGTATCTAATGAAAAACTGTTTTTT
cdr3_aa: CASSVGQVSNEKLFF

cdr3_length: 16
d_call: TRBD1
clone_size: -
j_call: TRBJ2-2
v_call: TRBV19
cdr3_nt: TGTGCCAGTAGCCAAAGGACAGGGGCAGGCACCGGGGAGCTGTTTTTT
cdr3_aa: CASSQRTGAGTGELFF

cdr3_length: 14
d_call: -
clone_size: -
j_call: TRBJ1-5
v_call: TRBV4-3
cdr3_nt: TGCGCCAGCAGCCAAGACCTGGGTTTAAGGCCCCAGCATTTT
cdr3_aa: CASSQDLGLRPQHF

cdr3_length: 18
d_call: TRBD2
clone_size: -
j_call: TRBJ2-7
v_call: TRBV4-1
cdr3_nt: TGCGCCAGCAGCCATGCGGGACGGGGGGACGGATGGTCCTACGAGCAGTACTTC
cdr3_aa: CASSHAGRGDGWSYEQYF

cdr3_length: 14
d_call: -
clone_size: -
j_call: TRBJ1-1
v_call: TRBV18
cdr3_nt: TGTGCCAGCTTCCGTTTTTACAGCGACACTGAAGCTTTCTTT
cdr3_aa: CASFRFYSDTEAFF

cdr3_length: 15
d_call: -
clone_size: -
j_call: TRBJ2-4
v_call: TRBV7-2
cdr3_nt: TGTGCCAGCAGGCAATACAGTGAAGCCAAAAACATTCAGTACTTC
cdr3_aa: CASRQYSEAKNIQYF

cdr3_length: 14
d_call: TRBD1
clone_size: -
j_call: TRBJ2-7
v_call: TRBV10-3
cdr3_nt: TGTGCCATCAGTGAAGGACAGGGGTCGTACGAGCAGTACTTC
cdr3_aa: CAISEGQGSYEQYF

cdr3_length: 17
d_call: TRBD1
clone_size: few
j_call: TRBJ2-2
v_call: TRBV5-4
cdr3_nt: TGTGCCACCCGCCGTCAGGGACAGGGGAGTCTGTCCGGGGAGCTGTTTTTT
cdr3_aa: CATRRQGQGSLSGELFF

cdr3_length: 10
d_call: -
clone_size: -
j_call: TRBJ2-1
v_call: TRBV20-1
cdr3_nt: TGCAGTGCTAGTCTGGTTGAGCAGTTCTTC
cdr3_aa: CSASLVEQFF

cdr3_length: 14
d_call: -
clone_size: -
j_call: TRBJ1-1
v_call: TRBV7-9
cdr3_nt: TGTGCCAGCAGCGTTGGGGGCAGAGAAACTGAAGCTTTCTTT
cdr3_aa: CASSVGGRETEAFF

cdr3_length: 15
d_call: TRBD1
clone_size: -
j_call: TRBJ2-2
v_call: TRBV5-1
cdr3_nt: TGCGCCAGCAGTCGACAGGGGCAGAACACCGGGGAGCTGTTTTTT
cdr3_aa: CASSRQGQNTGELFF

cdr3_length: 13
d_call: TRBD1
clone_size: -
j_call: TRBJ2-7
v_call: TRBV6-6
cdr3_nt: TGTGCCAGCAGGTCGGACAGGGCCTACGAGCAGTACTTC
cdr3_aa: CASRSDRAYEQYF

cdr3_length: 15
d_call: -
clone_size: few
j_call: TRBJ1-2
v_call: TRBV2
cdr3_nt: TGTGCCAGCAGAAGGAACGGAGGGGGGCATTGGGGCTACACCTTC
cdr3_aa: CASRRNGGGHWGYTF

cdr3_length: 16
d_call: TRBD2
clone_size: once
j_call: TRBJ2-1
v_call: TRBV7-8
cdr3_nt: TGTGCCAGCAGCACGGGACTAGCGGGATCCTTCCATGAGCAGTTCTTC
cdr3_aa: CASSTGLAGSFHEQFF

cdr3_length: 13
d_call: -
clone_size: -
j_call: TRBJ2-2
v_call: TRBV7-2
cdr3_nt: TGTGCCAGCAGCTTACAGCGGGCCGGGGAGCTGTTTTTT
cdr3_aa: CASSLQRAGELFF

cdr3_length: 14
d_call: TRBD1
clone_size: -
j_call: TRBJ1-2
v_call: TRBV5-4
cdr3_nt: TGTGCCAGCAGCTTTCAGGGGGCCCCCGAAGCCTACACCTTC
cdr3_aa: CASSFQGAPEAYTF

cdr3_length: 15
d_call: -
clone_size: -
j_call: TRBJ1-1
v_call: TRBV7-6
cdr3_nt: TGTGCCAGCAGCTTAGACTGGAGTGGGAACACTGAAGCTTTCTTT
cdr3_aa: CASSLDWSGNTEAFF

cdr3_length: 14
d_call: -
clone_size: -
j_call: TRBJ2-2
v_call: TRBV2
cdr3_nt: TGTGCCAGCAGTGGGGACGGGGGCACCGGGGAGCTGTTTTTT
cdr3_aa: CASSGDGGTGELFF

cdr3_length: 16
d_call: -
clone_size: -
j_call: TRBJ2-7
v_call: TRBV7-6
cdr3_nt: TGTGCCAGCAGCATATACGATCTAGCGCCCGCCTACGAGCAGTACTTC
cdr3_aa: CASSIYDLAPAYEQYF

cdr3_length: 11
d_call: -
clone_size: -
j_call: TRBJ2-7
v_call: TRBV30
cdr3_nt: TGTGCCTGGGGCCCCGGAGACGAGCAGTACTTC
cdr3_aa: CAWGPGDEQYF

cdr3_length: 13
d_call: -
clone_size: -
j_call: TRBJ1-2
v_call: TRBV6-5
cdr3_nt: TGTGCCAGCAGCTCCCGACAGATTTATGGCTACACCTTC
cdr3_aa: CASSSRQIYGYTF

cdr3_length: 14
d_call: -
clone_size: -
j_call: TRBJ2-7
v_call: TRBV7-2
cdr3_nt: TGTGCCAGCAGCCCGAACGGTCTATCCTACGAGCAGTACTTC
cdr3_aa: CASSPNGLSYEQYF

cdr3_length: 13
d_call: TRBD1
clone_size: few
j_call: TRBJ2-1
v_call: TRBV18
cdr3_nt: TGTGCCAGCTCCCGGGACAGGGAAAATGAGCAGTTCTTC
cdr3_aa: CASSRDRENEQFF

cdr3_length: 13
d_call: -
clone_size: -
j_call: TRBJ1-1
v_call: TRBV6-4
cdr3_nt: TGTGCCAGCTCTCGAGACGGCTCCACTGAAGCTTTCTTT
cdr3_aa: CASSRDGSTEAFF

cdr3_length: 15
d_call: TRBD2
clone_size: -
j_call: TRBJ2-1
v_call: TRBV30
cdr3_nt: TGTGCCTGGAGTGGGGCTAGCGGGATTTGGAATGAGCAGTTCTTC
cdr3_aa: CAWSGASGIWNEQFF